The clone carrying this TCR beta chain qualifies as medium-sized. Its antigen is still unknown. This sample's time point: sample taken at primary tumor resection. Donation came from about 72 patients with untreated early-stage non-small cell lung cancer. Unsorted whole RNA samples from tumor, nontumor lung or frozen PBMC were sequenced. TCRdb redid the calling of the 5' RACE reads with MiXCR, one entry per CDR3 protein. This table has 12,000 to 15,000 distinct CDR3 sequences, around 7.5% appearing once. These data belong to a study of spatial heterogeneity in lung cancer. Whole-study findings and limits: Mutation counts in tumors were tracked by counts of expanded intratumoral alpha and beta TCRs. Ubiquitous and regional expanded TCR counts correlated with ubiquitous and regional nonsynonymous mutations, respectively. Tumor T-cell coverage was an estimated 7% or so for alpha and approximately 12% for beta chains.

The germline gives CDR1 MGHRA, CDR2 YSYEKL. CDR3 length: 21 residues. V trimming: 1 base; J trimming: 4 bases; junction bases outside the gene matches: 17. The V gene is TRBV4-1, the J gene TRBJ1-5, with TRBD1 matching over 12 bases. Sequencing used lung tumor tissue, obtained at surgery. The sequence derives from a male donor with early-stage non-small cell lung cancer. In nucleotides, the CDR3 is TGCGCCAGCAGCCAAGCCCCCCGGGGGGACAGGGGGCCTGTTGGGAATCAGCCCCAGCATTTT. Translating it yields CASSQAPRGDRGPVGNQPQHF.